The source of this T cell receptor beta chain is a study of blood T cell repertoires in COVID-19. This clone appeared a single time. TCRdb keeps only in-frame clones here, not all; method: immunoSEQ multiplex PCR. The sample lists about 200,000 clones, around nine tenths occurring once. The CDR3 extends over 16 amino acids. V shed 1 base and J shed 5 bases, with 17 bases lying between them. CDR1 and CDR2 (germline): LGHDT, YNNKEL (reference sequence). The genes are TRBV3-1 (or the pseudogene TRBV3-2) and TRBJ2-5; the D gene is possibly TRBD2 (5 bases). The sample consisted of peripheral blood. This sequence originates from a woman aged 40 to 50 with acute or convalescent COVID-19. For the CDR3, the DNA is TGTGCCAGCAGCCAAGTTTTGGCGGGTATTAGGGAGACCCAGTACTTC. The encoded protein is CASSQVLAGIRETQYF.